The 27 T cell receptor beta chains below all came from one sample that was sequenced in a study of cytomegalovirus exposure and HLA in healthy donors. The PCR contained 60 Vbeta and 13 Jbeta primers. This table comes from immunoSEQ multiplex PCR, and its TCRdb copy is limited to in-frame clones, with some not included. The table has 30,000 to 50,000 clones, 60% to 75% seen once. Sequences were obtained from PBMCs. The source of these receptors is a man between 35 and 55 years old in good health and CMV-seronegative.

This clone came up a few times. This sequence joins TRBV10-3 and TRBJ2-3; 9 bases map to TRBD1. Trimming removed 3 bases from V and 4 bases from J; junction bases left unmatched: 5. Germline V gene sequence: CDR1 ENHRY, CDR2 SYGVKD. CDR3 size: 15 residues. Written as DNA, the CDR3 is TGTGCCATCAGTGATGGGACAGGGACGCCAGATACGCAGTATTTT. Translating gives CAISDGTGTPDTQYF.

As concerns this clone: Different DNA sequences within this sample yield the same CDR3. The chain combines TRBV19 with TRBJ1-2, with TRBD1 matching 11 bases. V lost 5 bases and J lost 4; bases outside the gene matches: 3. Germline V gene sequence: CDR1 LNHDA, CDR2 SQIVND (reference sequence). The CDR3 spans 14 residues. The CDR3: CASSRDRGFYGYTF. Here the CDR3 DNA reads TGTGCCAGTAGTCGGGACAGGGGGTTCTATGGCTACACCTTC.

This clone was observed a single time. The gene calls are TRBV7-9 and TRBJ2-3; 8 bases fit TRBD1. This CDR3 spans 16 amino acids. The V gene's germline CDR1 is SEHNR and CDR2 FQNEAQ (reference sequence). With V trimmed by 5 bases and J by 2 bases, 9 bases remained unmatched. CDR3 sequence (DNA): TGTGCCAGCAGCGACCGGGACAGGTCCTCCACAGATACGCAGTATTTT. Its translation is CASSDRDRSSTDTQYF.

The sample holds one count of this clone. J is TRBJ1-1 and V is TRBV5-1; D unresolved. This CDR3 is 14 amino acids long. With 2 bases removed from V and 0 bases from J, the gap between germline ends came to 8 bases. Per the germline V gene, CDR1 is SGHRS and CDR2 is YFSETQ. This chain's CDR3 is CASSFNTVNTEAFF. The DNA of the CDR3 is TGCGCCAGCAGCTTCAATACGGTGAACACTGAAGCTTTCTTT.

The gene calls are TRBV11-1 and TRBJ1-1, with D possibly matching TRBD1 (5 bases). The V and J ends lost 0 bases and 6 bases respectively, with 20 bases between them. The CDR3 covers 17 residues. From germline, CDR1 is SGHAT and CDR2 FQDESV (reference sequence). CDR3 DNA: TGTGCCAGCAGCTTAGCTTTCCTCGGGCCACCAGGGCCTGAAGCTTTCTTT. Its protein is CASSLAFLGPPGPEAFF.

The chain carries TRBV5-1 and TRBJ2-1, with 9 positions matching TRBD2. The CDR3 has 16 residues. Germline V gives CDR1 SGHRS, CDR2 YFSETQ. J gave up 5 bases and V 0 bases, and 6 bases lay outside the gene matches. The CDR3 is CASSLEGAGGNNEQFF. As DNA, the CDR3 is TGCGCCAGCAGCTTGGAAGGTGCGGGGGGGAACAATGAGCAGTTCTTC.

This chain joins TRBV6-4 and TRBJ2-1; D might be TRBD2 (6 bases). The V gene's germline CDR1 is MRHNA and CDR2 SNTAGT. V lost 6 bases to trimming and J lost 7 bases, with 19 bases between them. This CDR3 has 15 residues. CDR3 amino acids: CASSWRGSSRNEQFF. The CDR3 DNA is TGTGCCAGCAGCTGGCGGGGTTCCTCGAGGAATGAGCAGTTCTTC.

V and J are TRBV6-6 and TRBJ1-2; 7 nucleotides match TRBD1. This CDR3 has 12 residues. Germline-derived CDR1 and CDR2 are MNHNY and SVGAGI (reference sequence). The V gene end was trimmed by 5 bases and the J gene end by 6 bases; junction bases not matched to a gene: 3. The CDR3 DNA sequence: TGTGCCAGCAGTCCTACAGGGGATGGCTACACCTTC. This codes for CASSPTGDGYTF.

This chain joins TRBV30 and TRBJ2-7; the match to TRBD1 covers 7 bases. Germline-derived CDR1 and CDR2 are GTSNPN and SVGIG (reference sequence). V was clipped by 2 bases and J by 2 bases; unmatched bases: 6. The CDR3 covers 14 residues. The CDR3, as DNA: TGTGCCTGGAGTTCCGGGACAGTTCCCTACGAGCAGTACTTC. This sequence encodes CAWSSGTVPYEQYF.

The V call is TRBV5-1, the J call TRBJ1-2; possibly TRBD1 for D (6 bases). The CDR3 extends over 12 amino acids. V was pared by 0 bases and J by 6 bases, with 6 bases between. In germline, CDR1 is SGHRS, CDR2 YFSETQ. Written as DNA, the CDR3 is TGCGCCAGCAGCTTGGGACAGGATGGCTACACCTTC. Protein sequence: CASSLGQDGYTF.

The J gene is TRBJ1-1, the V gene TRBV6-5; 7 bases are shared with TRBD1. Germline loops: CDR1 MNHEY, CDR2 SVGAGI. The J segment lost 4 bases and the V segment lost 5 bases, leaving 7 bases of the junction unmatched. This CDR3 is built from 14 residues. The CDR3 DNA follows: TGTGCCAGCAGTCTACGAGCAGGGGGCACTGAAGCTTTCTTT. Protein sequence: CASSLRAGGTEAFF.

This clone has only a few counts. The chain employs TRBV5-1 and TRBJ2-3, with TRBD2 identical over 8 bases. Germline V gene data show CDR1 as SGHRS and CDR2 as YFSETQ. V lost 0 bases and J lost 5; bases outside the gene matches: 2. The CDR3 loop spans 14 amino acids. CDR3 sequence: CASSLGGGIDTQYF. DNA for the CDR3: TGCGCCAGCAGCTTGGGCGGGGGGATAGATACGCAGTATTTT.

This clone was detected only a few times. The CDR3 nucleotides are TGTGCCAGCAGTGAAGGGGGAGGACTAGGACAGACCCAGTACTTC. Encoded protein: CASSEGGGLGQTQYF. This chain links TRBV2 with TRBJ2-5, with 7 bases lining up with TRBD2. The CDR3 sequence is 15 residues long. Per germline, CDR1 SNHLY and CDR2 FYNNEI. The V gene end was trimmed by 1 base and the J gene end by 6 bases; junction bases not matched to a gene: 8.

The chain uses TRBV18 and TRBJ2-7; weak D call: TRBD1 (6 bases). CDR1 is KGHSH, CDR2 LQKENI, per germline. Between the trimmed V and J ends, which lost 0 bases and 3 bases, there was a span of 15 bases. The CDR3 spans 16 residues. The CDR3 sequence: CASSPPDRNIYYEQYF. CDR3 sequence (DNA): TGTGCCAGCTCACCACCCGACAGGAACATATACTACGAGCAGTACTTC.

The chain employs TRBV7-9 and TRBJ2-7, with TRBD1 identical over 7 bases. CDR1 SEHNR and CDR2 FQNEAQ come from the germline V gene (reference sequence). The CDR3 spans 13 residues. V lost 3 bases to trimming and J lost 1 base; unmatched junction nucleotides: 0. The CDR3 DNA is TGTGCCAGCAGCTTGGACAGGTCCTACGAGCAGTACTTC. It is translated as CASSLDRSYEQYF.

The chain uses TRBV2 and TRBJ2-2; possible D gene TRBD1, 6 bases. The germline CDR1 and CDR2 sequences are SNHLY and FYNNEI. The CDR3 is 14 amino acids. Trimming stripped 6 bases from V and 4 bases from J, with 12 bases between. CDR3: CASSLGQPTGELFF. As DNA, the CDR3 is TGTGCCAGCAGCCTCGGACAGCCCACCGGGGAGCTGTTTTTT.

This chain links TRBV30 with TRBJ2-3; 8 bases agree with TRBD2. V was pared by 3 bases and J by 3 bases, with 8 bases of the junction left unmatched. The CDR3 sequence is 15 residues long. In germline, CDR1 is GTSNPN, CDR2 SVGIG (reference sequence). The chain's CDR3 is CAWRIWTSLTDTQYF. DNA for the CDR3: TGTGCCTGGAGGATCTGGACTAGCCTAACAGATACGCAGTATTTT.

This clone appeared a few times. J is TRBJ2-1 and V is TRBV5-6; 8 nucleotides match TRBD2. Germline V lookup: CDR1 SGHDT, CDR2 YYEEEE. This CDR3 spans 14 amino acids. The V and J ends lost 1 base and 10 bases, in that order; junction bases with no gene match: 7. The CDR3 coding sequence is TGTGCCAGCAGCTTGAACGGGGGGGCGGGAGAGCAGTTCTTC. Its protein product is CASSLNGGAGEQFF.

V is TRBV5-1 and J is TRBJ2-3; D gene ambiguous. CDR3 length: 15 amino acids. Germline CDR1 and CDR2: SGHRS and YFSETQ. V dropped 4 bases and J dropped 4 bases, with 16 bases sitting between them. CDR3 sequence (DNA): TGCGCCAGCAGCACTGACATGGGTCGAGCAGATACGCAGTATTTT. Encoded protein: CASSTDMGRADTQYF.

The chain couples TRBV29-1 to TRBJ2-1; D uncertain. Germline values: CDR1 SQVTM, CDR2 ANQGSEA. The CDR3 covers 14 residues. The V end was cut by 3 bases, the J end by 4 bases, with 13 bases between. The DNA of the CDR3 is TGCAGCGTTGATGCCTCCAGAAGATACAATGAGCAGTTCTTC. It is translated as CSVDASRRYNEQFF.

The V gene is TRBV2, the J gene TRBJ1-1, with 7 bases lining up with TRBD1. The CDR3 has 15 residues. Germline values: CDR1 SNHLY, CDR2 FYNNEI. The V gene end was trimmed by 5 bases and the J gene end by 7 bases; junction bases not matched to a gene: 13. CDR3 region: CASSSDRESLHEAFF. Here the CDR3 DNA reads TGTGCCAGCAGTTCCGACAGGGAGAGTCTACATGAAGCTTTCTTT.

V gene TRBV7-9 combines with J gene TRBJ2-3; D possibly corresponds to TRBD2 (6 bases). The CDR3 extends over 15 amino acids. Germline CDR1 and CDR2: SEHNR and FQNEAQ (reference sequence). Trimming cost V 6 bases and J 3 bases, with 16 bases left between them. The CDR3 here is CASSLGGSETDTQYF. The CDR3 coding sequence is TGTGCCAGCAGTCTGGGGGGAAGCGAAACAGATACGCAGTATTTT.

The count of this clone is one. The chain joins TRBV28 to TRBJ1-2; D ambiguous. Trimming took 10 bases from V and 1 from J, leaving 13 bases between them. Germline loops: CDR1 MDHEN, CDR2 SYDVKM. The length of the CDR3 is 13 residues. The CDR3 nucleotides read TGTGCCACTCGTCCTTACTATAACTATGGCTACACCTTC. Amino acid sequence: CATRPYYNYGYTF.

This clone was found a few times. This chain links TRBV28 with TRBJ2-3; 10 bases agree with TRBD1. This CDR3 contains 15 residues. With 6 bases clipped from V and 1 base from J, the junction kept 4 bases outside the gene matches. CDR1 and CDR2 (germline): MDHEN, SYDVKM. The CDR3 DNA follows: TGTGCCAGCAGCGGACAGGGGGATGGCACAGATACGCAGTATTTT. It specifies CASSGQGDGTDTQYF.

The genes are TRBV9 and TRBJ2-7, with 7 positions matching TRBD1. Germline CDR1 reads SGDLS; CDR2 reads YYNGEE. Germline trimming cut 3 bases from V and 3 bases from J; bases unmatched to any gene: 9. CDR3 length: 15 residues. The CDR3 DNA sequence: TGTGCCAGCAGCGCACAGGGGATCGAATTCTACGAGCAGTACTTC. Protein sequence: CASSAQGIEFYEQYF. Full variable domain (rest looked up from reference TRBV9 and TRBJ2-7): DSGVTQTPKHLITATGQRVTLRCSPRSGDLSVYWYQQSLDQGLQFLIQYYNGEERAKGNILERFSAQQFPDLHSELNLSSLELGDSALYFCASSAQGIEFYEQYFGPGTRLTVT.

V usage is TRBV6-4 and J usage is TRBJ2-3, with TRBD2 matching over 9 bases. The CDR3 runs 15 residues. CDR1 MRHNA and CDR2 SNTAGT come from the germline V gene. V was pared by 2 bases and J by 3 bases, with 3 bases of the junction left unmatched. The CDR3 here is CASSDGGGETDTQYF. CDR3 DNA: TGTGCCAGCAGTGACGGCGGGGGGGAGACAGATACGCAGTATTTT.

This chain joins TRBV18 and TRBJ2-7; 8 positions agree with TRBD1. The V gene end was trimmed by 5 bases and the J gene end by 4 bases; junction bases not matched to a gene: 10. Germline V lookup: CDR1 KGHSH, CDR2 LQKENI. There are 15 residues in the CDR3. CDR3: CASSAVETGVYEQYF. For the CDR3, the DNA is TGTGCCAGCTCAGCAGTTGAGACAGGGGTATACGAGCAGTACTTC. The whole variable domain, remainder taken from reference TRBV18 and TRBJ2-7, is NAGVMQNPRHLVRRRGQEARLRCSPMKGHSHVYWYRQLPEEGLKFMVYLQKENIIDESGMPKERFSAEFPKEGPSILRIQQVVRGDSAAYFCASSAVETGVYEQYFGPGTRLTVT.